The 29 T cell receptor beta chains reported below all come from one sample, sequenced in a study of T cells in Graves' hyperthyroidism and ophthalmopathy. The TCR beta CDR3 regions underwent amplification using RNA transcripts as the source. First-round RT-PCR targeting the TCR CDR3 was performed with the HTBI primer set. A single record per CDR3 protein comes from TCRdb applying MiXCR to the multiplex PCR reads. The data show roughly 420,000 distinct CDR3 sequences, around 14% seen once. Sequencing input: blood. These receptors came from a woman aged 18 to 35 with Graves' hyperthyroidism.

Many counts were recorded for this clonotype. The chain carries TRBV12-5 and TRBJ2-4; D gene unclear. CDR3 size: 18 residues. Trimming removed 2 bases from V and 3 bases from J, with 20 bases in between. CDR1 LGHNT and CDR2 FRNRAP come from the germline V gene. This CDR3 reads CASGLITGSLSGKNIQYF. CDR3 nucleotide sequence: TGTGCTAGTGGTTTGATCACCGGTTCCCTCTCAGGCAAAAACATTCAGTACTTC.

This clonotype was detected a few times. V usage is TRBV30 and J usage is TRBJ2-2; D possibly uses TRBD1 or TRBD2 (5 bases each). V was trimmed by 4 bases and J by 5 bases, leaving 11 bases between them. Germline V gives CDR1 GTSNPN, CDR2 SVGIG (reference sequence). This CDR3 region has 13 residues. Here the CDR3 DNA reads TGTGCCTGGACGGGACGTTCAACCGGGGAGCTGTTTTTT. Translating it yields CAWTGRSTGELFF. Supplemented by reference TRBV30 and TRBJ2-2, the full variable domain reads SQTIHQWPATLVQPVGSPLSLECTVEGTSNPNLYWYRQAAGRGLQLLFYSVGIGQISSEVPQNLSASRPQDRQFILSSKKLLLSDSGFYLCAWTGRSTGELFFGEGSRLTVL.

This clonotype has at least ten counts. V is TRBV30 and J is TRBJ2-1; a possible D gene is TRBD2 (5 bases). This CDR3 spans 12 amino acids. The V end was cut by 4 bases, the J end by 4 bases, with 8 bases between. Germline CDR1 GTSNPN, CDR2 SVGIG (reference sequence). The CDR3 coding sequence is TGTGCCTGGACCCCGGGGTACAATGAGCAGTTCTTC. The encoded protein is CAWTPGYNEQFF.

This clonotype was recorded many times. The rearrangement links TRBV6-1 to TRBJ2-7, with 7 positions matching TRBD2. CDR3 length: 13 amino acids. J lost 6 bases, V lost 1 base, and 3 bases had no gene match. Looked up from germline, CDR1 is MNHNS and CDR2 is SASEGT. CDR3 DNA sequence: TGTGCCAGCAGTGAAGTGGGGGGGAGCGAGCAGTACTTC. Amino acids: CASSEVGGSEQYF.

This clonotype was seen only a few times. The chain links TRBV6-1 to TRBJ2-2; TRBD1 aligns across 10 bases. V shed 6 bases and J 7 bases; nucleotides not matched to a gene: 8. Germline CDR1 and CDR2: MNHNS and SASEGT. The CDR3 extends over 15 amino acids. CDR3 sequence: CASRAGTGVVGELFF. The DNA of the CDR3 is TGTGCCAGCAGGGCCGGGACAGGGGTGGTCGGGGAGCTGTTTTTT.

There are many counts of this clonotype. The CDR3 DNA reads TGTGCCTGGAGTCCTTTCCCGGCCGGGGCCGGCTACACCTTC. Amino acids: CAWSPFPAGAGYTF. The chain links TRBV30 to TRBJ1-2; TRBD1 might be the D (5 bases). This CDR3 is built from 14 residues. The germline gives CDR1 GTSNPN, CDR2 SVGIG (reference sequence). Trimming pared 2 bases from V and 8 bases from J, leaving 18 bases between.

The table lists this clonotype with many counts. The V gene is TRBV20-1, the J gene TRBJ1-4; TRBD1 agrees at 10 bases. The germline V gene has CDR1 DFQATT and CDR2 SNEGSKA (reference sequence). The CDR3 extends over 13 amino acids. The junction had 8 bases not matched to a gene; V was cut back by 5 bases and J by 11 bases. The CDR3 region has the DNA TGCAGTGCTGGCTTGACAGGGGGCGAGAAACTGTTTTTT. Translating gives CSAGLTGGEKLFF.

This clonotype occurred many times. The gene calls are TRBV12-3 or TRBV12-4 and TRBJ2-3; D may be TRBD2 (6 bases). CDR3 size: 14 residues. The V end was cut by 5 bases, the J end by 6 bases, with 15 bases between. The CDR3 spells CASSPSHGGDTQYF. DNA of the CDR3: TGTGCCAGCAGTCCAAGCCACGGGGGTGATACGCAGTATTTT.

Ten or more counts support this clonotype. This chain links TRBV10-3 with TRBJ2-6; D uncertain. This CDR3 is 14 amino acids long. V lost 7 bases and J lost 0, with 7 bases in between. CDR1 is ENHRY, CDR2 SYGVKD, per germline. CDR3 residues: CAIKLGSGANVLTF. Here the CDR3 DNA reads TGTGCCATCAAGTTAGGCTCTGGGGCCAACGTCCTGACTTTC.

This clonotype was detected ten times or more. Here the CDR3 DNA reads TGTGCCAGCAGTCGGACTAGCGGGGGCGTAGGGGAGCTGTTTTTT. It specifies CASSRTSGGVGELFF. The rearrangement uses TRBV2 and TRBJ2-2; 13 positions match TRBD2. V shed 5 bases, J shed 8 bases, and the junction held 5 bases outside the gene matches. This CDR3 is built from 15 residues. CDR1 is SNHLY, CDR2 FYNNEI, per germline.

CDR3 residues: CASSFPSGTGDFNEQFF. CDR3 bases: TGTGCCAGCAGTTTTCCTTCCGGGACAGGGGATTTCAATGAGCAGTTCTTC. The chain joins TRBV12-3 or TRBV12-4 to TRBJ2-1; 10 nucleotides line up with TRBD1. Trimming cost V 3 bases and J 6 bases; bases outside gene matches: 11. This CDR3 has 17 residues.

This chain uses TRBV12-3 or TRBV12-4 with TRBJ1-6; no clear D. Between the trimmed V and J ends, which lost 6 bases and 10 bases, there was a span of 16 bases. This CDR3 has 14 amino acids. The CDR3 loop is CASSPGRVVSPLHF. The CDR3 nucleotides are TGTGCCAGCAGCCCCGGGAGGGTTGTGTCACCCCTCCACTTT.

This clonotype was seen at least ten times. A read error may account for a junction end that differs from germline. The chain couples TRBV6-4 to TRBJ2-7; D possibly uses TRBD1 or TRBD2 (6 bases each). This CDR3 comprises 18 residues. The germline V gene has CDR1 MRHNA and CDR2 SNTAGT. CDR3 bases: TGTGCCAGGAGTGGCGGGACCGCACAGGGCTCCCACTCCTACGAGCAGTACTTC. This sequence encodes CARSGGTAQGSHSYEQYF.

This clonotype was recorded many times. The V call is TRBV29-1, the J call TRBJ2-5; D not certain. V was pared by 1 base and J by 3 bases, with 6 bases between. Germline assignment: CDR1 SQVTM and CDR2 ANQGSEA. The CDR3 is 12 amino acids. DNA for the CDR3: TGCAGCGTTGAAGGCAAAGAAGAGACCCAGTACTTC. Its translation is CSVEGKEETQYF.

At least ten counts were recorded for this clonotype. The chain combines TRBV2 with TRBJ2-7, with no clear D. This CDR3 spans 15 amino acids. Germline loops: CDR1 SNHLY, CDR2 FYNNEI. V lost 5 bases and J 6 bases, leaving 20 bases between the germline ends. The chain's CDR3 is CASSFKGRENGEQYF. In DNA form, the CDR3 reads TGTGCCAGCAGTTTCAAGGGAAGGGAAAACGGCGAGCAGTACTTC.

This clonotype was found a few times. The rearrangement links TRBV5-8 to TRBJ1-2, with a weak D call TRBD1 (5 bases). Between the trimmed V and J ends, which lost 1 base and 0 bases, there was a span of 10 bases. Germline CDR1 and CDR2: SGHTS and YDEGEE. CDR3 size: 15 residues. DNA of the CDR3: TGTGCCAGCAGCTTGTACAGGTCGGCTAACTATGGCTACACCTTC. Protein product: CASSLYRSANYGYTF.

This clonotype was found many times. The chain employs TRBV20-1 and TRBJ2-3, with a tentative D call TRBD2 (7 bases). Per the germline V gene, CDR1 is DFQATT and CDR2 is SNEGSKA (reference sequence). The CDR3 consists of 15 residues. Trimming cost V 6 bases and J 3 bases, with 19 bases left between them. The CDR3 sequence is CSAPGIEGGTDTQYF. The CDR3 nucleotides read TGCAGTGCGCCCGGGATAGAGGGGGGGACAGATACGCAGTATTTT.

The gene calls are TRBV5-5 and TRBJ2-2; D gene uncertain. The germline CDR1 and CDR2 sequences are SGHKS and YYEKEE (reference sequence). The V end lost 0 bases, the J end lost 3 bases, and 9 bases lay between the germline ends. This CDR3 comprises 15 residues. This CDR3 reads CASSLVGWYTGELFF. In DNA form, the CDR3 reads TGTGCCAGCAGCTTGGTAGGGTGGTACACCGGGGAGCTGTTTTTT.

This clonotype was seen ten or more times. CDR3 protein: CASSHRFRLAGETQYF. CDR3 nucleotide sequence: TGTGCCAGCAGCCACCGTTTTCGACTAGCGGGAGAGACCCAGTACTTC. The chain recombines TRBV3-1 with TRBJ2-5, with 10 bases lining up with TRBD2. The CDR3 spans 16 residues. Germline CDR1 is LGHDT and CDR2 is YNNKEL (reference sequence). V lost 3 bases and J lost 4; bases outside the gene matches: 8.

This chain connects TRBV27 to TRBJ2-2; maybe TRBD2 (6 bases). Germline loops: CDR1 MNHEY, CDR2 SMNVEV (reference sequence). Trimming pared 4 bases from V and 5 bases from J, leaving 17 bases between. There are 16 residues in the CDR3. The CDR3 here is CASSSRRLGGTGELFF. The CDR3 nucleotides are TGTGCCAGCAGTTCAAGGCGCCTAGGAGGGACCGGGGAGCTGTTTTTT.

The chain links TRBV5-8 to TRBJ2-5; D tentatively reads TRBD1 or TRBD2 (6 bases each). This CDR3 is 14 amino acids long. The germline CDR1 and CDR2 sequences are SGHTS and YDEGEE. Deletions cut 0 bases from V and 4 bases from J, with 10 bases between. CDR3 residues: CASSLGGALETQYF. The DNA for the CDR3 is TGTGCCAGCAGCTTGGGGGGGGCACTAGAGACCCAGTACTTC. The full variable domain, with the rest looked up from reference TRBV5-8 and TRBJ2-5, is EAGVTQSPTHLIKTRGQQATLRCSPISGHTSVYWYQQALGLGLQFLLWYDEGEERNRGNFPPRFSGRQFPNYSSELNVNALELEDSALYLCASSLGGALETQYFGPGTRLLVL.

This chain uses TRBV9 with TRBJ2-3; TRBD2 matches at 11 bases. The CDR3 extends over 20 amino acids. With V trimmed by 0 bases and J by 0 bases, 12 bases remained unmatched. Germline CDR1 SGDLS, CDR2 YYNGEE. Written as DNA, the CDR3 is TGTGCCAGCAGCGTAGGAACTAGCGGGAGAGGATTCGGGAGCACAGATACGCAGTATTTT. This sequence encodes CASSVGTSGRGFGSTDTQYF.

Ten or more counts support this clonotype. The rearrangement links TRBV10-1 to TRBJ1-1; the D is unclear. CDR1 and CDR2 from the germline V gene are WNHNN and SYGVQD (reference sequence). The ends were cut back, 0 bases at V and 1 base at J, with 12 bases in the middle. The CDR3 totals 16 residues. In DNA, the CDR3 is TGCGCCAGCAGTGAGTCGAATCCGGCAGGGAACACTGAAGCTTTCTTT. Encoded protein: CASSESNPAGNTEAFF.

This chain links TRBV5-1 with TRBJ1-1, with 9 positions matching TRBD1. Per germline, CDR1 SGHRS and CDR2 YFSETQ. V lost 6 bases and J lost 5; bases outside the gene matches: 11. This CDR3 region has 15 residues. The CDR3 DNA reads TGCGCCAGCATGGGGACAGGGCTTCAGAGTACTGAAGCTTTCTTT. Its protein product is CASMGTGLQSTEAFF.

This clonotype was detected ten times or more. The V call is TRBV20-1, the J call TRBJ2-1; 12 bases fit TRBD2. The germline gives CDR1 DFQATT, CDR2 SNEGSKA (reference sequence). This CDR3 is built from 17 residues. V was clipped by 3 bases and J by 0 bases; unmatched bases: 6. The CDR3 DNA is TGCAGTGCTAGTGGACTAGCGGGGCCTCCCTCCTACAATGAGCAGTTCTTC. It yields the protein CSASGLAGPPSYNEQFF.

This clonotype came up many times. This chain connects TRBV30 to TRBJ2-1, with 10 positions matching TRBD2. The CDR3 spans 16 residues. Germline CDR1 GTSNPN, CDR2 SVGIG (reference sequence). After removal of 2 bases from V and 7 bases from J, the junction contained 11 bases not matched to a gene. The CDR3 DNA sequence: TGTGCCTGGAGTCTCGGATTAAGCGGGGGGGGGAATGAGCAGTTCTTC. Translating it yields CAWSLGLSGGGNEQFF.

The chain carries TRBV7-9 and TRBJ2-5; TRBD1 matches at 10 bases. V shed 2 bases and J 5 bases; nucleotides not matched to a gene: 8. CDR1 SEHNR and CDR2 FQNEAQ come from the germline V gene (reference sequence). The length of the CDR3 is 16 residues. CDR3 sequence (DNA): TGTGCCAGCAGCTTACGAGGGACAGGGGTCGATGAGACCCAGTACTTC. The encoded protein is CASSLRGTGVDETQYF.

This clonotype came up many times. This chain connects TRBV20-1 to TRBJ2-3; possible D gene TRBD1, 5 bases. The V gene's germline CDR1 is DFQATT and CDR2 SNEGSKA (reference sequence). Trimming pared 5 bases from V and 0 bases from J, leaving 9 bases between. The CDR3 consists of 13 residues. The CDR3 sequence is CSALQGSTDTQYF. The DNA for the CDR3 is TGCAGTGCTCTGCAGGGTAGCACAGATACGCAGTATTTT.

Only one count was recorded for this clonotype. V gene TRBV27 combines with J gene TRBJ2-3; no firm D call. V was shortened by 4 bases and J by 3 bases, with 14 bases between the two germline ends. CDR3 length equals 15 residues. Germline CDR1 MNHEY, CDR2 SMNVEV (reference sequence). In DNA form, the CDR3 reads TGTGCCAGCAGTTCCCCTTCGTGGGCGACAGATACGCAGTATTTT. It yields the protein CASSSPSWATDTQYF.